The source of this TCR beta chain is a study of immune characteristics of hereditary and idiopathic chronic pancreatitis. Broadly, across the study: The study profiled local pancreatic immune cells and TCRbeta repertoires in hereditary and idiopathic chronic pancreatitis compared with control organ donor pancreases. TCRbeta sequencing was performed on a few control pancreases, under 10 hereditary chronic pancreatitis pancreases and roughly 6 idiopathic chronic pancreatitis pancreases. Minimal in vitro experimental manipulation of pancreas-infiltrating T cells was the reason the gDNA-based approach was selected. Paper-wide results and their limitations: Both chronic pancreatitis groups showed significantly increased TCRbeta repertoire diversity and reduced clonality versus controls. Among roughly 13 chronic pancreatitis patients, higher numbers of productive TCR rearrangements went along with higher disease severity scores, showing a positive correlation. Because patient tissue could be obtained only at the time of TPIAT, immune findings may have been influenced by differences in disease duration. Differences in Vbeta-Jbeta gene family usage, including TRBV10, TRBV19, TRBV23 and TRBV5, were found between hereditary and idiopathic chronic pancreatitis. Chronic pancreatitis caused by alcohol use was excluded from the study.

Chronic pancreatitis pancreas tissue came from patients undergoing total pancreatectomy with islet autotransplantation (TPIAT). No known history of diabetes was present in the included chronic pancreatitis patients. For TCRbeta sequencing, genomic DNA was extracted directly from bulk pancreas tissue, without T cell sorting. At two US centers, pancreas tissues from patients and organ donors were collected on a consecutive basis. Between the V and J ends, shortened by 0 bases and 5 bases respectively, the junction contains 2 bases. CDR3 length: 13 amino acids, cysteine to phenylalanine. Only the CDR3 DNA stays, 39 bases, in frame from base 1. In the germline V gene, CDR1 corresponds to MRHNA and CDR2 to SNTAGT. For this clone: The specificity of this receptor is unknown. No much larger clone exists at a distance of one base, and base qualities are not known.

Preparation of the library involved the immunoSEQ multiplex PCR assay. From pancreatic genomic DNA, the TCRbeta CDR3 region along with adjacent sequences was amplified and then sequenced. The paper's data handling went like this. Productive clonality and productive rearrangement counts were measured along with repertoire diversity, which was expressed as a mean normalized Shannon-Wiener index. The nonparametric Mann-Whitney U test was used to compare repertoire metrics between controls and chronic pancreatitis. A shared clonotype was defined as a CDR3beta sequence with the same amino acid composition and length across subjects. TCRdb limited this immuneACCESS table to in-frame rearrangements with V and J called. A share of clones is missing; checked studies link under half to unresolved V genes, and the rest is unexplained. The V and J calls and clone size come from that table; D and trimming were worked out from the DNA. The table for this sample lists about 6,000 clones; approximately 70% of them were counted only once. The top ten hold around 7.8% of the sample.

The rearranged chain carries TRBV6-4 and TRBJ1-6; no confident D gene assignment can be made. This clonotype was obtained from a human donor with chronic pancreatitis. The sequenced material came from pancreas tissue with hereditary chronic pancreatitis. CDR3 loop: CASSDSDNSPLHF. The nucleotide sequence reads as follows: TGTGCCAGCAGTGACTCGGATAATTCACCCCTCCACTTT.